The TCR beta chain described here comes from a study of blood T cell repertoires in COVID-19. The CDR3 is made up of 15 amino acids. J lost 0 bases, V lost 4 bases, and 2 bases had no gene match. CDR1 is KGHSY, CDR2 FQNENV, per germline. The data were produced by immunoSEQ multiplex PCR, yet TCRdb's version contains in-frame clones alone and is incomplete. The sample has 55,000 to 70,000 clones, around 87% seen once; the top ten hold 5.5% to 8.5%. Sequenced: peripheral blood. The chain is built from TRBV16 and TRBJ2-2; 7 bases line up with TRBD1. The sequence was obtained from a man aged 60 to 75 with acute or convalescent COVID-19. As DNA, the CDR3 is TGTGCCAGCAGCCGGGACAGCCCGAACACCGGGGAGCTGTTTTTT. Translated: CASSRDSPNTGELFF.